These T cell receptor beta chains were read from a single sample in a study of post-analysis software for immune sequencing data. TCRdb fed the PCR reads into MiXCR, producing one record per CDR3 protein. Among some 500,000 distinct CDR3 sequences listed, around 40% were seen once. What was sequenced was blood. These receptors were collected from a girl aged 10-17 years with multiple sclerosis. CDR3s include the opening cysteine and the closing phenylalanine or tryptophan. D genes are given only for firm matches. A row's size may be missing; if present it is once, few, many or a size class.

TRBV12-3/TRBV12-4	few	15	TRBJ1-5	TRBD1	CASSRVGQGNQPQHF	TGTGCCAGCAGCCGAGTGGGACAGGGTAATCAGCCCCAGCATTTT
TRBV2	once	15	TRBJ2-7	TRBD2	CASSGLADASYEQYF	TGTGCCAGCAGTGGACTAGCGGATGCCTCCTACGAGCAGTACTTC
TRBV15	once	15	TRBJ1-1	NA	CATSRDIRSNTEAFF	TGTGCCACCAGCAGGGACATTCGTTCGAACACTGAAGCTTTCTTT
TRBV4-2	NA	13	TRBJ1-1	NA	CASSRNVDTEAFF	TGTGCCAGCAGCCGGAATGTGGACACTGAAGCTTTCTTT
TRBV29-1	NA	15	TRBJ2-6	NA	CSVEGTGSGANVPTF	TGCAGCGTTGAGGGGACGGGCTCTGGGGCCAACGTCCCGACTTTC
TRBV10-3	NA	15	TRBJ2-5	TRBD1	CAISAGTGVLETQYF	TGTGCCATCAGTGCTGGGACAGGGGTTTTGGAGACCCAGTACTTC
TRBV4-2	NA	16	TRBJ1-5	TRBD1	CASSQETGHNNQPQHF	TGTGCCAGCAGCCAAGAGACAGGGCATAACAATCAGCCCCAGCATTTT
TRBV6-1	NA	18	TRBJ2-1	TRBD2	CASSRGLAERKSYNEQFF	TGTGCCAGCAGCCGGGGACTAGCGGAGCGTAAATCCTACAATGAGCAGTTCTTC
TRBV7-8	once	19	TRBJ2-6	NA	CASSLAGGGRSSGANVLTF	TGTGCCAGCAGCTTAGCAGGGGGGGGCAGAAGCTCTGGGGCCAACGTCCTGACTTTC
TRBV7-3	NA	15	TRBJ2-1	TRBD2	CASSQGGTSDNEQFF	TGTGCCAGCAGTCAAGGGGGGACTAGCGACAATGAGCAGTTCTTC
TRBV7-2	many	14	TRBJ2-7	NA	CASSLFQGSYEQYF	TGTGCCAGCAGCTTATTTCAGGGCTCCTACGAGCAGTACTTC
TRBV28	NA	16	TRBJ2-7	TRBD2	CASSNLAGGRSYEQYF	TGTGCCAGCAGTAATTTAGCGGGGGGGAGATCCTACGAGCAGTACTTC
TRBV20-1	NA	13	TRBJ1-6	NA	CSTRTFRDSPLHF	TGCAGTACCCGGACATTTAGAGATTCACCCCTCCACTTT
TRBV4-1	NA	14	TRBJ2-5	NA	CASSQDGSQETQYF	TGCGCCAGCAGCCAAGATGGGTCCCAAGAGACCCAGTACTTC
TRBV4-2	once	16	TRBJ2-3	NA	CASSQDVSISTDTQYF	TGTGCCAGCAGCCAAGATGTTAGCATTTCCACAGATACGCAGTATTTT
TRBV29-1	NA	13	TRBJ2-1	TRBD2	CSVGLASGNEQFF	TGCAGCGTTGGACTAGCGTCGGGCAATGAGCAGTTCTTC
TRBV7-2	few	14	TRBJ2-3	NA	CASSPRWKTDTQYF	TGTGCCAGCAGCCCCCGATGGAAGACAGATACGCAGTATTTT
TRBV20-1	NA	12	TRBJ1-2	TRBD1	CGTGGGIKGYTF	TGCGGCACAGGGGGAGGAATTAAGGGCTACACCTTC
TRBV28	NA	15	TRBJ1-2	TRBD1	CASRVITGGGYGYTF	TGTGCCAGCCGCGTTATCACAGGGGGCGGCTATGGCTACACCTTC
TRBV28	NA	15	TRBJ2-7	TRBD2	CASSFSGSGPYEQYF	TGTGCCAGCAGTTTTAGCGGGTCAGGGCCCTACGAGCAGTACTTC
TRBV12-3/TRBV12-4	NA	16	TRBJ2-7	NA	CASSRWLTESSYEQYF	TGTGCCAGCAGCCGATGGTTGACGGAAAGCTCCTACGAGCAGTACTTC
TRBV7-9	NA	16	TRBJ2-4	NA	CASSLALGGSKNIQYF	TGTGCCAGCAGCTTAGCGTTGGGGGGATCCAAAAACATTCAGTACTTC
TRBV4-1	NA	13	TRBJ1-2	NA	CASSQVSSNGYTF	TGCGCCAGCAGCCAAGTGTCTAGTAATGGCTACACCTTC
TRBV20-1	NA	15	TRBJ2-4	NA	CSASPLDRAKNIQYF	TGCAGTGCTAGCCCCCTTGACAGGGCCAAAAACATTCAGTACTTC
TRBV7-4	NA	23	TRBJ2-1	TRBD2	CASSLGVGLHLNALAGYYNEQFF	TGTGCCAGCAGCTTAGGAGTAGGCCTCCATCTGAATGCCCTAGCGGGTTATTACAATGAGCAGTTCTTC
TRBV6-5	few	13	TRBJ2-1	NA	CASSQVEYNEQFF	TGTGCCAGCAGTCAGGTGGAGTACAATGAGCAGTTCTTC
TRBV6-5	NA	14	TRBJ1-1	NA	CASSSTPVLVEAFF	TGTGCCAGCAGTTCGACCCCGGTTTTAGTTGAAGCTTTCTTT
TRBV2	NA	15	TRBJ2-1	NA	CASSEYGGNYNEQFF	TGTGCCAGCAGTGAATATGGTGGGAACTACAATGAGCAGTTCTTC
TRBV20-1	NA	15	TRBJ2-7	NA	CSASKEQIISYEQYF	TGCAGTGCTAGCAAGGAACAAATTATCTCCTACGAGCAGTACTTC
TRBV3-1	few	12	TRBJ2-5	NA	CASRIQEGTQYF	TGTGCCAGCAGAATACAGGAGGGGACCCAGTACTTC
TRBV27	many	17	TRBJ2-3	NA	CASSPRGTGRGADTQYF	TGTGCCAGCAGTCCCCGCGGGACCGGGAGAGGTGCAGATACGCAGTATTTT
TRBV16	NA	14	TRBJ2-3	NA	CASSQSSVGDTQYF	TGTGCCAGCAGCCAATCATCGGTGGGAGATACGCAGTATTTT
TRBV20-1	NA	12	TRBJ2-7	TRBD2	CSASGLDYEQYF	TGCAGTGCCTCGGGACTAGACTACGAGCAGTACTTC
TRBV4-1	few	16	TRBJ2-7	NA	CASSQVDLGFYNEQYF	TGCGCCAGCAGCCAAGTGGACTTGGGGTTTTATAATGAGCAGTACTTC
TRBV27	NA	16	TRBJ2-7	NA	CASSLSKGRSYNEQYF	TGTGCCAGCAGTTTAAGTAAGGGGAGGTCCTACAATGAGCAGTACTTC
TRBV6-5	NA	16	TRBJ2-7	NA	CASSYALRGDPYEQYF	TGTGCCAGCAGTTACGCCCTGAGAGGGGATCCTTACGAGCAGTACTTC
TRBV7-7	few	16	TRBJ2-3	TRBD1	CASSPYPGQGADTQYF	TGTGCTAGCAGCCCCTACCCGGGACAGGGGGCAGATACGCAGTATTTT
TRBV7-8	few	15	TRBJ2-3	NA	CASSLGVGSTDTQYF	TGTGCCAGCAGCTTAGGGGTCGGTAGCACAGATACGCAGTATTTT
TRBV7-2	many	13	TRBJ1-1	NA	CASSLRGGTEAFF	TGTGCCAGCAGCTTACGAGGGGGGACTGAAGCTTTCTTT
TRBV12-3/TRBV12-4	few	15	TRBJ1-5	NA	CASSFSGNSNQPQHF	TGTGCCAGCAGTTTCAGTGGAAATAGCAATCAGCCCCAGCATTTT
TRBV28	NA	12	TRBJ2-7	NA	CASSAGSYEQYF	TGTGCCAGCAGTGCGGGATCTTACGAGCAGTACTTC
TRBV5-1	few	18	TRBJ2-6	TRBD1	CASSWRDRDHSGANVLTF	TGCGCCAGCAGCTGGCGGGACAGGGACCACTCTGGGGCCAACGTCCTGACTTTC
TRBV27	NA	15	TRBJ2-7	TRBD1	CASSPRWTGIYEQYF	TGTGCCAGCAGTCCCCGGTGGACAGGGATCTACGAGCAGTACTTC
TRBV6-1	few	15	TRBJ1-2	NA	CASSELRTELYGYTF	TGTGCCAGCAGTGAACTTCGGACGGAGCTCTATGGCTACACCTTC
TRBV2	NA	16	TRBJ2-5	NA	CASNVQQGANQETQYF	TGTGCCAGCAATGTTCAACAGGGCGCGAACCAAGAGACCCAGTACTTC
TRBV10-3	NA	15	TRBJ2-1	NA	CAISEGTGTYNEQFF	TGTGCCATCAGTGAGGGGACGGGGACCTACAATGAGCAGTTCTTC
TRBV7-6	NA	15	TRBJ1-2	TRBD1	CASSTLPGTEYGYTF	TGTGCCAGCAGCACCCTTCCCGGGACAGAGTATGGCTACACCTTC
TRBV27	NA	14	TRBJ1-2	TRBD1	CASSLRNRGGGYTF	TGTGCCAGCAGTTTACGGAACAGGGGTGGTGGCTACACCTTC
TRBV20-1	few	14	TRBJ2-1	TRBD2	CSAREGLAGDEQFF	TGCAGTGCTAGAGAAGGACTAGCGGGAGATGAGCAGTTCTTC